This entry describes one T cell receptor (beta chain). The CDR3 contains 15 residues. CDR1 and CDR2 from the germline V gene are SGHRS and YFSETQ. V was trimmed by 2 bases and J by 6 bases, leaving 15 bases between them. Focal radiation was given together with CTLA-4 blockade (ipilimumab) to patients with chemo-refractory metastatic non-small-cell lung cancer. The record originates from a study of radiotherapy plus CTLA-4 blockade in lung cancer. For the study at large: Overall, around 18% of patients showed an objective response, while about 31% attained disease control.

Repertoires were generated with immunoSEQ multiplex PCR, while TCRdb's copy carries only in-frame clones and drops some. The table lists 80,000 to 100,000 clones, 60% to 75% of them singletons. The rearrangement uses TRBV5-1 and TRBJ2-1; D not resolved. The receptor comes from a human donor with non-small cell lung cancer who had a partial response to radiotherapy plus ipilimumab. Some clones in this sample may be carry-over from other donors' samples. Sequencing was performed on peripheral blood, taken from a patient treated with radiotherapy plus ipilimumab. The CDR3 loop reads CASSFSNSLGNEQFF. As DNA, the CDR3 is TGCGCCAGCAGCTTTTCGAATAGCCTCGGCAATGAGCAGTTCTTC.